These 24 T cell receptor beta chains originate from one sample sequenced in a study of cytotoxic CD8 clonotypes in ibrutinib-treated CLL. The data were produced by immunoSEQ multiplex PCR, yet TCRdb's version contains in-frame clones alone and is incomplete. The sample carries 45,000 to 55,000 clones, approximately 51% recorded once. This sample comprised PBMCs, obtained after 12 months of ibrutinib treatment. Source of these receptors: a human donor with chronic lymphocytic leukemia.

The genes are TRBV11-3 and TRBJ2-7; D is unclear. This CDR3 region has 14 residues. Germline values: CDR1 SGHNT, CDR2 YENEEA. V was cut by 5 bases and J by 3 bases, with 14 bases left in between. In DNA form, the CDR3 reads TGTGCCAGCAGCCCCACCGCGAGCCACTACGAGCAGTACTTC. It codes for CASSPTASHYEQYF.

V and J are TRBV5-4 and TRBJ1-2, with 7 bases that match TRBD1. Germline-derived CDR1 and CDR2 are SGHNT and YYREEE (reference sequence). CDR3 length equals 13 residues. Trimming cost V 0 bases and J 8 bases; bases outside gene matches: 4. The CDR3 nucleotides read TGTGCCAGCAGCTTGGGGACAGGCGGCGGCTACACCTTC. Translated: CASSLGTGGGYTF.

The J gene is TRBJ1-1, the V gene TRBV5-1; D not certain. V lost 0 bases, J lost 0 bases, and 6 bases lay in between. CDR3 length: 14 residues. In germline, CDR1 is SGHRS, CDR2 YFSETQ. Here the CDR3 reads CASSLEVLNTEAFF. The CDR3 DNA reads TGCGCCAGCAGCTTGGAGGTTCTGAACACTGAAGCTTTCTTT.

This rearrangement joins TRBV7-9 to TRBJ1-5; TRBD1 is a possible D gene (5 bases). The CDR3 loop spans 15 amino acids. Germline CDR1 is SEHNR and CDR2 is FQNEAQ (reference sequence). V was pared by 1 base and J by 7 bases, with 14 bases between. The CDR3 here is CASSLGGPVGQPQHF. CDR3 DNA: TGTGCCAGCAGCTTAGGGGGACCTGTAGGACAGCCCCAGCATTTT.

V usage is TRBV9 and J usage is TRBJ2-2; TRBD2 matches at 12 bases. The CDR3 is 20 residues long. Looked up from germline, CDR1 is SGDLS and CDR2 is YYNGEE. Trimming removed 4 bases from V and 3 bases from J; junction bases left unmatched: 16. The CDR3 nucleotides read TGTGCCAGCAGCCCTCTTCATCGCCTAGCGGGAGGGTCCTACACCGGGGAGCTGTTTTTT. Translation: CASSPLHRLAGGSYTGELFF.

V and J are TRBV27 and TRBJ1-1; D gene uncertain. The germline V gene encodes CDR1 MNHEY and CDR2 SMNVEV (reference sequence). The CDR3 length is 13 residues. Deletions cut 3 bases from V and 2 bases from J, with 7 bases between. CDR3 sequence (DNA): TGTGCCAGCAGTTTTTGGTACAACACTGAAGCTTTCTTT. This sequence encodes CASSFWYNTEAFF.

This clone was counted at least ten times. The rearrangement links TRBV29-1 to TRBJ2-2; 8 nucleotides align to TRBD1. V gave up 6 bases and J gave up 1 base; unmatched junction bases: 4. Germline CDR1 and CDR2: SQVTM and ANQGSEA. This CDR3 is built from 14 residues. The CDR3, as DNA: TGCAGCGTCCAAGGACAGGGGAACACCGGGGAGCTGTTTTTT. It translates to CSVQGQGNTGELFF.

CDR3 protein: CASSPFPGQRATGELFF. The CDR3 nucleotides read TGTGCCAGCTCACCTTTCCCGGGACAGAGGGCCACCGGGGAGCTGTTTTTT. The chain employs TRBV18 and TRBJ2-2; 7 positions match TRBD1. V lost 3 bases and J lost 4; bases outside the gene matches: 11. The germline V gene has CDR1 KGHSH and CDR2 LQKENI. The CDR3 covers 17 residues.

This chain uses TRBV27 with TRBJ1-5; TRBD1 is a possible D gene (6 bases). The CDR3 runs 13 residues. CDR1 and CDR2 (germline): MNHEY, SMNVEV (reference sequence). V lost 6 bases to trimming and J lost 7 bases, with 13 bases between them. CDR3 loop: CASRQGFSQPQHF. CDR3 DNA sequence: TGTGCCAGCAGACAGGGATTTAGCCAGCCCCAGCATTTT.

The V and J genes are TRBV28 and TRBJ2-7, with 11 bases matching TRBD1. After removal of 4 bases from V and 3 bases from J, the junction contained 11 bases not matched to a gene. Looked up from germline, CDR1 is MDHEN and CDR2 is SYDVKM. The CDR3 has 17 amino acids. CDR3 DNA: TGTGCCAGCAGTTGGGGGTTTACCGGGACAGGGGGCTACGAGCAGTACTTC. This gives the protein CASSWGFTGTGGYEQYF.

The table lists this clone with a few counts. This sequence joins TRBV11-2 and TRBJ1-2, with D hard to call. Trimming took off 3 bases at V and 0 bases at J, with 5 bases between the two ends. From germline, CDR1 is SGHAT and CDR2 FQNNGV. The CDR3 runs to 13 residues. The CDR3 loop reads CASSFNTNYGYTF. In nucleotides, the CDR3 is TGTGCCAGCAGCTTTAACACTAACTATGGCTACACCTTC.

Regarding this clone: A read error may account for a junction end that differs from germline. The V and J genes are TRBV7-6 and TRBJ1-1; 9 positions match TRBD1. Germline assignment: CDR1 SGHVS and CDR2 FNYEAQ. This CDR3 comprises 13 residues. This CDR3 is CASSRTGAAEAVF. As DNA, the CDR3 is TGTGCCAGCAGCCGGACAGGGGCGGCTGAAGCTGTCTTT.

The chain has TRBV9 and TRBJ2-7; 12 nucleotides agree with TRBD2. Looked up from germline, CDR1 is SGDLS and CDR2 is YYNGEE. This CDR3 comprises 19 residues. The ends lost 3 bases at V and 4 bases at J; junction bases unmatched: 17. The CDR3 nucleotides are TGTGCCAGCAGCGCCGCTCCGGGACTAGCGGGTTCCGACCTATACGAGCAGTACTTC. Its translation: CASSAAPGLAGSDLYEQYF.

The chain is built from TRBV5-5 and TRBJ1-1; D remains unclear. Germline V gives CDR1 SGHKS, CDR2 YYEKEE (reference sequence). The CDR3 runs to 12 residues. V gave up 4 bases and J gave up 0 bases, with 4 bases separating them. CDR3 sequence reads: CASSQVNTEAFF. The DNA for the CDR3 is TGTGCCAGCAGCCAGGTGAACACTGAAGCTTTCTTT.

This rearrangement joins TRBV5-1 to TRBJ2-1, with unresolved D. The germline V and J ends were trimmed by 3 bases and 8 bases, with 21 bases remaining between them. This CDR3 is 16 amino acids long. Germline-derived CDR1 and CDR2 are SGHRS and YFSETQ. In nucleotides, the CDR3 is TGCGCCAGCAGCTCCGATCAGACTTACACGTACGATGAGCAGTTCTTC. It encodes CASSSDQTYTYDEQFF.

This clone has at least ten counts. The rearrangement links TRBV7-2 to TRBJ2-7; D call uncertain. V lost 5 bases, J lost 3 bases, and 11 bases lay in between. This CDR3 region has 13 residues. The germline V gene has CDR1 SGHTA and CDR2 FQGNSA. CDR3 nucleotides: TGTGCCAGCAGCGTAGGGTCGAACTACGAGCAGTACTTC. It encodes CASSVGSNYEQYF.

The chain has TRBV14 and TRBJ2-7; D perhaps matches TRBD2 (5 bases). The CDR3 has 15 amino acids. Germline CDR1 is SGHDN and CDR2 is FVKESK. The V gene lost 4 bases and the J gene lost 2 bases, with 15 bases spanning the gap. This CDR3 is CASSPLGAETYEQYF. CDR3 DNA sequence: TGTGCCAGCAGCCCGCTGGGAGCGGAGACCTACGAGCAGTACTTC.

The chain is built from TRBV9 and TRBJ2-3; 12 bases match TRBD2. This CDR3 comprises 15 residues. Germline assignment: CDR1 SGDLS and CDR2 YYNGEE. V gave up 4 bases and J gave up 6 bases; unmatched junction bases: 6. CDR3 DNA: TGTGCCAGCAGCCGACTAGCGGGAGATTTGGATACGCAGTATTTT. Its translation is CASSRLAGDLDTQYF.

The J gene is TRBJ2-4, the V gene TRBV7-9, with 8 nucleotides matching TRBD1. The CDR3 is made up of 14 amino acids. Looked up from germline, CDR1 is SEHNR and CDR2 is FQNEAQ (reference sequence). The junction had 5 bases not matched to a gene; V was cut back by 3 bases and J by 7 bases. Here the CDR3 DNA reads TGTGCCAGCAGCTTCGCAGGGGGCCGGAACATTCAGTACTTC. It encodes CASSFAGGRNIQYF.

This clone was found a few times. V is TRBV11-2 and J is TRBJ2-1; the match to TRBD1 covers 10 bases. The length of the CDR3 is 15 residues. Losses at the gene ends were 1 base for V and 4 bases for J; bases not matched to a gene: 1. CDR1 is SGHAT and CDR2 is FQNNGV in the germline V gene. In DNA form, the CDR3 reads TGTGCCAGCAGCTTAGTGGGACAGGGGTACAATGAGCAGTTCTTC. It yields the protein CASSLVGQGYNEQFF.

The CDR3 DNA is TGCGCCAGCAGCCCCGATCAGGGGGTGAGGACCTTC. Its translation: CASSPDQGVRTF. This chain links TRBV5-1 with TRBJ1-2, with 7 nucleotides matching TRBD1. Per the germline V gene, CDR1 is SGHRS and CDR2 is YFSETQ. V gave up 4 bases and J gave up 14 bases; unmatched junction bases: 11. This CDR3 spans 12 amino acids.

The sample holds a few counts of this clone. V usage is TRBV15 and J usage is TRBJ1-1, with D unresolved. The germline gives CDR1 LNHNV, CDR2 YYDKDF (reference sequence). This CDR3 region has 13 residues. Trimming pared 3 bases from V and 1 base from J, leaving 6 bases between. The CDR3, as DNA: TGTGCCACCAGCAGGGAACAGAACACTGAAGCTTTCTTT. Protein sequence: CATSREQNTEAFF.

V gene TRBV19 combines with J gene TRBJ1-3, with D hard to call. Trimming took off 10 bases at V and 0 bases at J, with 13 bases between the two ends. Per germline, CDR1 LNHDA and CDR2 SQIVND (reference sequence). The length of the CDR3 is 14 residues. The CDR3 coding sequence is TGTGCCACCCAAGCAGGAGACTCTGGAAACACCATATATTTT. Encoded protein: CATQAGDSGNTIYF.

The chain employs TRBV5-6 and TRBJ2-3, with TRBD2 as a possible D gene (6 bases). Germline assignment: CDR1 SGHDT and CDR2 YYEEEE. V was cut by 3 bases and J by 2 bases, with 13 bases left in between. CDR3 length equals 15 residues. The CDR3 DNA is TGTGCCAGCAGCTGGCGGGGCGGGAACACAGATACGCAGTATTTT. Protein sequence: CASSWRGGNTDTQYF.